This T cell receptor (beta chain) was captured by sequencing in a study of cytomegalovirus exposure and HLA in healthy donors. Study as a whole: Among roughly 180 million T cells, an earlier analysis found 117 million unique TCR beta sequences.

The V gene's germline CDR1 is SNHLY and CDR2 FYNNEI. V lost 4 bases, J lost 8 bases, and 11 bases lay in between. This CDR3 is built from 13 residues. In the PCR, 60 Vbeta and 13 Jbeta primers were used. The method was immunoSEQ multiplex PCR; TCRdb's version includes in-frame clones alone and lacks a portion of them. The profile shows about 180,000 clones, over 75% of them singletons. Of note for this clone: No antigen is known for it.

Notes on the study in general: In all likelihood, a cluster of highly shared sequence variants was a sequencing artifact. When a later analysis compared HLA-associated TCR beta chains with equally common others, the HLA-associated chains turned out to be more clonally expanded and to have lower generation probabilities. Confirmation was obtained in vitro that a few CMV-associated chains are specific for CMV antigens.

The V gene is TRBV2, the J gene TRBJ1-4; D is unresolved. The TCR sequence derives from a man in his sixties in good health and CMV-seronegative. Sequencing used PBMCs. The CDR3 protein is CASSASGREKLFF. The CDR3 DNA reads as TGTGCCAGCAGTGCGTCGGGGAGGGAAAAACTGTTTTTT.